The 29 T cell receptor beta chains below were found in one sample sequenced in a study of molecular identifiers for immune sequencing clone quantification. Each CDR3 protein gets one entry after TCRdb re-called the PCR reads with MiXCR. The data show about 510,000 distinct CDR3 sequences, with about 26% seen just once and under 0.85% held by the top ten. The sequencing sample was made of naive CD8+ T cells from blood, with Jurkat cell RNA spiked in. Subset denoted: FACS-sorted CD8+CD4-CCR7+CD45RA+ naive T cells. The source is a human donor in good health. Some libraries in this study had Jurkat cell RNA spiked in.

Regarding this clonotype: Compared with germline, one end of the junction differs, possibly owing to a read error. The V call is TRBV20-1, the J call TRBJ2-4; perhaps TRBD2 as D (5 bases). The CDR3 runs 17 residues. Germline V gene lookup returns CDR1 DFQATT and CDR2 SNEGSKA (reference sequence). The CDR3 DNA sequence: TGCGGTGCTAGAGAAGAGGAGGTCCTATTAGCCAAAAACATTCAGTACTTC. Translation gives CGAREEEVLLAKNIQYF.

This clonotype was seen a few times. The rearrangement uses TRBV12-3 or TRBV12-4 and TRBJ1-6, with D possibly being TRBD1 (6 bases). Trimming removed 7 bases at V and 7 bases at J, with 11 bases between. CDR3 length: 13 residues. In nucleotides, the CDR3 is TGTGCCAGCAAGGGGCAGGGGAATTCACCCCTCCACTTT. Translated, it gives CASKGQGNSPLHF.

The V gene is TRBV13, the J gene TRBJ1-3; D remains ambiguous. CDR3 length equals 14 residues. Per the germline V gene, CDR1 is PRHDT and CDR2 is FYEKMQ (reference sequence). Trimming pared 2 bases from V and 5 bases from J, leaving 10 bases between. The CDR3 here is CASSLSYIRNTIYF. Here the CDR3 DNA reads TGTGCCAGCAGCTTATCCTATATCCGAAACACCATATATTTT. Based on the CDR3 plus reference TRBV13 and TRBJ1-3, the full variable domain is AAGVIQSPRHLIKEKRETATLKCYPIPRHDTVYWYQQGPGQDPQFLISFYEKMQSDKGSIPDRFSAQQFSDYHSELNMSSLELGDSALYFCASSLSYIRNTIYFGEGSWLTVV.

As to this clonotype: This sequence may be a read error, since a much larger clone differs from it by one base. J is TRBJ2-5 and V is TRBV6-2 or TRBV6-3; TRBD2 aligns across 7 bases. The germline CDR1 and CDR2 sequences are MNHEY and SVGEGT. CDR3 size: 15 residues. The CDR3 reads CASSYTELAGEPQYF. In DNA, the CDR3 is TGTGCCAGCAGTTACACAGAATTGGCGGGAGAGCCCCAGTACTTC.

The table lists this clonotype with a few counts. The CDR3 spells CATSDSPSGNHEQYF. The CDR3 DNA sequence: TGTGCCACCAGTGATTCCCCGTCTGGAAACCACGAGCAGTACTTC. The chain employs TRBV24-1 and TRBJ2-7; no clear D gene. The CDR3 is 15 residues long. The V end lost 2 bases, the J end lost 5 bases, and 15 bases lay between the germline ends. Looked up from germline, CDR1 is KGHDR and CDR2 is SFDVKD.

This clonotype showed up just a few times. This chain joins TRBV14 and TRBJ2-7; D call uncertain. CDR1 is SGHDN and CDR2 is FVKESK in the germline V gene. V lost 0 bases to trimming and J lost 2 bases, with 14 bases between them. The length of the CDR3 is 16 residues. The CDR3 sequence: CASSQDLSPPTYEQYF. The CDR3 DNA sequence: TGTGCCAGCAGCCAAGATCTATCGCCCCCGACCTACGAGCAGTACTTC.

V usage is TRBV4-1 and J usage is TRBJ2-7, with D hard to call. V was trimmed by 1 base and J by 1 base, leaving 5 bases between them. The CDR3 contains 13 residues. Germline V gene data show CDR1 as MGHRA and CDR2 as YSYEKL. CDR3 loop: CASSQAESYEQYF. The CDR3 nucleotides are TGCGCCAGCAGCCAAGCAGAGTCCTACGAGCAGTACTTC.

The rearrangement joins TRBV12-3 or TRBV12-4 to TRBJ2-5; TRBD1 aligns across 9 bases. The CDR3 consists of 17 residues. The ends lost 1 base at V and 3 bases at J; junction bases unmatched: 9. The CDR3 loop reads CASSLGGGQGYEETQYF. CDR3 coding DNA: TGTGCCAGCAGTTTAGGAGGTGGACAGGGGTACGAAGAGACCCAGTACTTC.

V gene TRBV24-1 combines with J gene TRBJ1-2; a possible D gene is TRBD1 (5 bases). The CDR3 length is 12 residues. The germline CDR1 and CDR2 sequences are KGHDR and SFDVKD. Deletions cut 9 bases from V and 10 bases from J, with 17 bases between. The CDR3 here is CATHSGQGLYTF. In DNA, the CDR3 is TGTGCCACCCATAGCGGACAAGGACTCTACACCTTC.

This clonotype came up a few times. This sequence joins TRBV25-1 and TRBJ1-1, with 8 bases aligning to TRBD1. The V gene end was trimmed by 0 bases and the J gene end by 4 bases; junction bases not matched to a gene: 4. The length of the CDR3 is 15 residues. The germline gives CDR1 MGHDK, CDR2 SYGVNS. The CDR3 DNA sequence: TGTGCCAGCAGTGAATACAGGGGGCTGACCACTGAAGCTTTCTTT. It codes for CASSEYRGLTTEAFF. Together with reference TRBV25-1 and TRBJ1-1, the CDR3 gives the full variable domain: EADIYQTPRYLVIGTGKKITLECSQTMGHDKMYWYQQDPGMELHLIHYSYGVNSTEKGDLSSESTVSRIRTEHFPLTLESARPSHTSQYLCASSEYRGLTTEAFFGQGTRLTVV.

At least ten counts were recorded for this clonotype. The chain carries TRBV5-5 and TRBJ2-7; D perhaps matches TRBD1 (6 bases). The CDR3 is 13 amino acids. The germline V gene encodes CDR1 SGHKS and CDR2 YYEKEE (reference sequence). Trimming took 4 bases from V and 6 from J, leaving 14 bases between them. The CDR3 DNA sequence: TGTGCCAGCAGCGGGGACATCCGCAGCGAGCAGTACTTC. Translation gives CASSGDIRSEQYF.

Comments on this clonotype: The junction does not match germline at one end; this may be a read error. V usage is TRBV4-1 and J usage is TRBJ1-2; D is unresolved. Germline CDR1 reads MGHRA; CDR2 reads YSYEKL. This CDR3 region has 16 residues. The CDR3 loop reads CASSQDWALDSYGSTF. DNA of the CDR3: TGCGCCAGCAGCCAAGATTGGGCTTTAGATTCCTATGGCTCCACCTTC.

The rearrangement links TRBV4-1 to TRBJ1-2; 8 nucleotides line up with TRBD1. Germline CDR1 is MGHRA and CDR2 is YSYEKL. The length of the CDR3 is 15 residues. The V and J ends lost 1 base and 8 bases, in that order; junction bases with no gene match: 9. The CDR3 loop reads CASSQGVQGARGYTF. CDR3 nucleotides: TGCGCCAGCAGCCAAGGGGTCCAGGGGGCACGGGGCTACACCTTC.

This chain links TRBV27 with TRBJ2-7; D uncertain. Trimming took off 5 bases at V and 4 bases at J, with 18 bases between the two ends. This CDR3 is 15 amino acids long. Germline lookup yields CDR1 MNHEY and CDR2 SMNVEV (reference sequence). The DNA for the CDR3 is TGTGCCAGCAGTACCTTGAAACAGACCTTTTACGAGCAGTACTTC. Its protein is CASSTLKQTFYEQYF.

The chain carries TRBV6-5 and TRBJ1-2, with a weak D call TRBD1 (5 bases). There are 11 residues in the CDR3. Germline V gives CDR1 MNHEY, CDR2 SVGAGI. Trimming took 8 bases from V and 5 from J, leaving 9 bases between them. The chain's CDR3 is CASRDVYGYTF. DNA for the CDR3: TGTGCCAGCCGGGACGTATATGGCTACACCTTC.

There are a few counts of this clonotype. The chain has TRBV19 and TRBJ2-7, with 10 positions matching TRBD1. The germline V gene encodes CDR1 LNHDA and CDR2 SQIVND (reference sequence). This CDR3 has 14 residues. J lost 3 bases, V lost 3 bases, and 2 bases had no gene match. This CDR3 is CASSMGTGDYEQYF. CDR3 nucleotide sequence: TGTGCCAGTAGTATGGGGACAGGGGACTACGAGCAGTACTTC.

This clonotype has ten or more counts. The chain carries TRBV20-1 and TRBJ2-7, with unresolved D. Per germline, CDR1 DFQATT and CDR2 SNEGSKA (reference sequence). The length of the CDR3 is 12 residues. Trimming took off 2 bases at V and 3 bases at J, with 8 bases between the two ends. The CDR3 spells CSARPGYYEQYF. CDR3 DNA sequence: TGCAGTGCTAGACCCGGGTACTACGAGCAGTACTTC.

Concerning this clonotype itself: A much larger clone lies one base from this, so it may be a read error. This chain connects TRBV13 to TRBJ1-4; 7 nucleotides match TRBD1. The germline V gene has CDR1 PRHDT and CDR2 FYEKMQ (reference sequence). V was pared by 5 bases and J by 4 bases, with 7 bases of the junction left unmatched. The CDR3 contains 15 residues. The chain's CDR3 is CASSPPNRGNEKLFF. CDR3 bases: TGTGCCAGCAGCCCGCCTAACAGGGGTAATGAAAAACTGTTTTTT.

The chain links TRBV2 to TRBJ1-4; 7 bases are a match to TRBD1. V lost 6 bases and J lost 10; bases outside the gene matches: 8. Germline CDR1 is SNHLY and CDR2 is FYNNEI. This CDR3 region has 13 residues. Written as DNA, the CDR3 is TGTGCCAGCAGCTGGAATTACAGGGGAAAACTGTTTTTT. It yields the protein CASSWNYRGKLFF.

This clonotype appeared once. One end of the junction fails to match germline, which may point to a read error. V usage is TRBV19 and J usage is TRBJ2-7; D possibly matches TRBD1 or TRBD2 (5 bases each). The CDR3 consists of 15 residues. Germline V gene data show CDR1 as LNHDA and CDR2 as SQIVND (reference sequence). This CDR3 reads CASSIGTFPSYERYF. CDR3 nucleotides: TGTGCCAGTAGTATCGGGACCTTTCCTTCCTACGAGCGGTACTTC.

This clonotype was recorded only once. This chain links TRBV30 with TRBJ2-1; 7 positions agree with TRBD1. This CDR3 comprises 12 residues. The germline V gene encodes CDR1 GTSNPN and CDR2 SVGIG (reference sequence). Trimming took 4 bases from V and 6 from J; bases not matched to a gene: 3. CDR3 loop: CAWMRDSNEQFF. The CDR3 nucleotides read TGTGCCTGGATGAGGGACAGCAATGAGCAGTTCTTC. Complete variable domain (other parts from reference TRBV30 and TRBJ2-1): SQTIHQWPATLVQPVGSPLSLECTVEGTSNPNLYWYRQAAGRGLQLLFYSVGIGQISSEVPQNLSASRPQDRQFILSSKKLLLSDSGFYLCAWMRDSNEQFFGPGTRLTVL.

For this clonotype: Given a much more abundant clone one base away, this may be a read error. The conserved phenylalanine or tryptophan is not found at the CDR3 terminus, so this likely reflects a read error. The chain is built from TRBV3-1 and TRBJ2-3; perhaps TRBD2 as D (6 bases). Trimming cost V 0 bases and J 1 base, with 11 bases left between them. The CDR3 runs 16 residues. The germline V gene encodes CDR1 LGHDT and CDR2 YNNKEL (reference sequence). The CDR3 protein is CASSQEKRVRTDTQYS. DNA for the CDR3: TGTGCCAGCAGCCAAGAAAAGCGGGTGCGCACAGATACGCAGTATTCT.

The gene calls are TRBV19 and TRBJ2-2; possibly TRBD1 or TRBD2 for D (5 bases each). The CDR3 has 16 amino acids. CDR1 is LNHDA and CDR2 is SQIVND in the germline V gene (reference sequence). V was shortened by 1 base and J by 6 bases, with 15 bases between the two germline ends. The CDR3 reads CASSIGWDEGAGELFF. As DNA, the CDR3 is TGTGCCAGTAGTATAGGTTGGGACGAAGGGGCCGGGGAGCTGTTTTTT.

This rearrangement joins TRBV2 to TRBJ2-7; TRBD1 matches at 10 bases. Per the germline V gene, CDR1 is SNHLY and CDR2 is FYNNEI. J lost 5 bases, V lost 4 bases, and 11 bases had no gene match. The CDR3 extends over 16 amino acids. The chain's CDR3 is CASSGRWDRGADEQYF. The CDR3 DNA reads TGTGCCAGCAGTGGAAGGTGGGACAGGGGTGCCGACGAGCAGTACTTC.

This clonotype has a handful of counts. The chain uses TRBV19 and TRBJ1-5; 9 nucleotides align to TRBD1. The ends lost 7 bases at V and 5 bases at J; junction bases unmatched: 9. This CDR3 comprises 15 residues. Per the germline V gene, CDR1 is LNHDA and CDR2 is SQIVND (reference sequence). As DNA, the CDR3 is TGTGCCAGTATTGATCGGGACAGGGTAGATCAGCCCCAGCATTTT. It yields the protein CASIDRDRVDQPQHF.

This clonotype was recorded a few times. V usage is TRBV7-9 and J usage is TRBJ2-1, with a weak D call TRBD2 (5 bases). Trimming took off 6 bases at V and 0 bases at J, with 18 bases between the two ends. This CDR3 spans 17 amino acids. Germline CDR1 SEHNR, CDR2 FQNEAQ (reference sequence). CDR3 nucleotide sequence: TGTGCCAGCAGTTCTACTAGTTTATTAAGCTCCTACAATGAGCAGTTCTTC. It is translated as CASSSTSLLSSYNEQFF.

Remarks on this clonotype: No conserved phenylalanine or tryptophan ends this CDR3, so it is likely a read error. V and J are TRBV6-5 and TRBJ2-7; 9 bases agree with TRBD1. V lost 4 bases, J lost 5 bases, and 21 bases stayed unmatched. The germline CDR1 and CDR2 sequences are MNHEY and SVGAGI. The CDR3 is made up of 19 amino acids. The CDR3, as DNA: TGTGCCAGCAGTTTTATCGCCGTACCACAGGGGGCGAAGGGTAACGAGCAGTACATC. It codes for CASSFIAVPQGAKGNEQYI.

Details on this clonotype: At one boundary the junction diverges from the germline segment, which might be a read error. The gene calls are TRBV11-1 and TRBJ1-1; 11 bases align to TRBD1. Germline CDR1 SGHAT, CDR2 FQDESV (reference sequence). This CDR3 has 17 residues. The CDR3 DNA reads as TGTGCCAGCAGCAGTCCGGGACAGGGGGTTTTCGACACTGAAACTTTCTTT. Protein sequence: CASSSPGQGVFDTETFF.

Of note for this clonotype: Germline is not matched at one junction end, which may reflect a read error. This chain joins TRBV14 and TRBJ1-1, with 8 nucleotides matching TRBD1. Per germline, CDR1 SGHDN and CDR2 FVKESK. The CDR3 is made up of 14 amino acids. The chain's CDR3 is CARSLSPGGTEALF. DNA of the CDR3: TGTGCCCGCAGCCTCTCCCCAGGGGGCACTGAAGCTTTGTTT.